This is a list of T cell receptor beta chains from one sample in a study of CD8+CD57+ T cells in acquired aplastic anemia. A single record per CDR3 protein comes from TCRdb applying MiXCR to the reads. The top ten clones hold roughly 28% of a sample with about 120,000 distinct CDR3 sequences, 55% to 60% of them seen once. Source material: sorted CD4+, CD8+, or CD8+CD57+ T cells (not recorded which) from PBMCs. These receptor sequences come from a human donor with aplastic anemia. Both conserved end residues are part of each CDR3. The D gene is left open where the match is weak. Clone size appears in some rows only: once, few, many, or a class for an expanded clone.

TRBJ1-1	.	TRBV20-1	TRBD1	CSASWDRRNTEAFF	TGCAGTGCTAGTTGGGACAGAAGGAACACTGAAGCTTTCTTT
TRBJ1-5	few	TRBV27	.	CASKRGGSNQPQHF	TGTGCCAGCAAAAGGGGGGGGAGCAATCAGCCCCAGCATTTT
TRBJ1-6	many	TRBV6-1	.	CASSTSSYNSPLHF	TGTGCCAGCTCTACAAGCTCCTATAATTCACCCCTCCACTTT
TRBJ2-7	.	TRBV18	TRBD2	CASSPEGLAVSYEQYF	TGTGCCAGCTCACCGGAGGGACTAGCGGTTTCCTACGAGCAGTACTTC
TRBJ2-7	few	TRBV15	.	CATSRLAGYEQYF	TGTGCCACCAGCAGACTGGCAGGGTACGAGCAGTACTTC
TRBJ2-5	.	TRBV24-1	.	CATSDLGETQYF	TGTGCCACCAGTGATTTAGGGGAGACCCAGTACTTC
TRBJ2-7	.	TRBV7-9	.	CASSWTDEQYF	TGTGCCAGCAGCTGGACCGACGAGCAGTACTTC
TRBJ2-7	many	TRBV10-3	TRBD2	CAISGEGLAAYEQYF	TGTGCCATCAGTGGAGAAGGACTAGCGGCCTACGAGCAGTACTTC
TRBJ2-7	few	TRBV27	.	CASSLTKQGPQYF	TGTGCCAGCAGTTTAACCAAACAGGGCCCGCAGTACTTC
TRBJ2-7	.	TRBV24-1	.	CASHKPGSDTYEQYF	TGTGCCTCTCATAAACCCGGCTCGGACACCTACGAGCAGTACTTC
TRBJ2-1	.	TRBV4-2	TRBD2	CASSQANIAGYYNEQFF	TGTGCCAGCAGCCAAGCCAATATAGCGGGTTACTACAATGAGCAGTTCTTC
TRBJ2-1	.	TRBV20-1	.	CSAAEDQAYNEQFF	TGCAGTGCTGCGGAGGATCAAGCCTACAATGAGCAGTTCTTC
TRBJ2-7	many	TRBV28	.	CASSSRLAYEQYF	TGTGCCAGCAGTTCCAGGCTAGCTTACGAGCAGTACTTC
TRBJ1-1	many	TRBV7-3	.	CASSLTGGLNTEAFF	TGTGCCAGCAGCTTAACGGGGGGTCTCAACACTGAAGCTTTCTTT
TRBJ1-1	.	TRBV24-1	.	CATSVTDTEAFF	TGTGCCACCAGTGTCACTGACACTGAAGCTTTCTTT
TRBJ1-2	.	TRBV24-1	.	CATSPGEGYDYTF	TGTGCCACCAGTCCGGGTGAGGGCTATGACTACACCTTC
TRBJ1-2	once	TRBV11-1	.	CASSANSEPTNYGYTF	TGTGCCAGCAGCGCCAACTCCGAGCCGACTAACTATGGCTACACCTTC
TRBJ2-7	many	TRBV7-2	TRBD2	CASSLASGGYDGFEQYF	TGTGCCAGCAGCTTAGCCAGCGGGGGCTACGACGGGTTCGAGCAGTACTTC
TRBJ1-4	.	TRBV19	.	CASSIVGATNEKLFF	TGTGCCAGTAGTATAGTCGGCGCAACTAATGAAAAACTGTTTTTT
TRBJ2-7	.	TRBV24-1	.	CATSDKHGSYEQYF	TGTGCCACCAGTGATAAGCACGGATCCTACGAGCAGTACTTC
TRBJ2-1	once	TRBV14	TRBD1	CASSQRGQVLYDEQFF	TGTGCCAGCAGCCAAAGGGGACAGGTGTTGTACGATGAGCAGTTCTTC
TRBJ2-5	once	TRBV9	.	CASSPGVGRETQYF	TGTGCCAGCAGCCCAGGGGTTGGCCGGGAGACCCAGTACTTC
TRBJ1-2	.	TRBV19	.	CASSWMGDGYTF	TGTGCCAGTAGCTGGATGGGAGATGGCTACACCTTC
TRBJ1-4	once	TRBV11-3	.	CASSGEGGTNEKLFF	TGTGCCAGCAGCGGAGAAGGTGGCACTAATGAAAAACTGTTTTTT
TRBJ2-1	.	TRBV15	TRBD2	CATSSRGLADYNEQFF	TGTGCCACCAGCAGTAGGGGACTAGCGGATTACAATGAGCAGTTCTTC
TRBJ1-1	few	TRBV7-6	.	CASSFPSGRLNTEAFF	TGTGCCAGCAGCTTTCCCTCCGGTAGGCTGAACACTGAAGCTTTCTTT
TRBJ2-7	.	TRBV5-5	TRBD2	CASSYGTSSSEQYF	TGTGCCAGCAGCTACGGGACTAGCTCCTCCGAGCAGTACTTC
TRBJ1-1	.	TRBV9	.	CASSVGDVTNTEAFF	TGTGCCAGCAGCGTAGGAGATGTGACGAACACTGAAGCTTTCTTT
TRBJ2-5	once	TRBV6-1	.	CASSMGTLQETQYF	TGTGCCAGCAGTATGGGGACCTTACAAGAGACCCAGTACTTC